These T cell receptor beta chains were read from a single sample in a study of OX40 agonist ivuxolimab in advanced cancers. The repertoire was sequenced with immunoSEQ multiplex PCR; TCRdb's copy has only in-frame clones and lacks some. The sample has roughly 8,000 clones, around 74% seen once. This material consisted of CD4+ or CD8+ T cells sorted from blood, taken in a trial of the OX40 agonist ivuxolimab. These receptors were collected from an adult with an advanced solid tumor such as melanoma, head and neck, liver or kidney cancer. CDR3s include the opening cysteine and the closing phenylalanine or tryptophan. D genes are given only for firm matches. Clone size, where shown, is once, few, many, or a class for clones that have expanded.

cdr3_aa	cdr3_nt	j_call	clone_size	v_call	d_call
CASSSQASTDTQYF	TGTGCCAGCAGTTCCCAAGCTAGCACAGATACGCAGTATTTT	TRBJ2-3	.	TRBV28	.
CASSLGMGLLNTGELFF	.	TRBJ2-2	once	TRBV27	.
CASSLSLGPTPYNEQFF	TGTGCCAGCAGTTTATCATTGGGACCGACACCCTACAATGAGCAGTTCTTC	TRBJ2-1	.	TRBV27	.
CASSPGTGNILYTDTQYF	TGTGCCAGCAGCCCAGGGACAGGGAACATTTTATACACAGATACGCAGTATTTT	TRBJ2-3	few	TRBV5-4	TRBD1
CASSGQGSGNVLTF	TGTGCCAGCAGTGGTCAGGGGAGTGGCAACGTCCTGACTTTC	TRBJ2-6	.	TRBV6-1	.
CASSPGSDEQFF	TGTGCCAGCAGCCCAGGGAGCGATGAGCAGTTCTTC	TRBJ2-1	.	TRBV9	.
CAISAGTGALTDTQYF	TGTGCCATCAGTGCCGGGACAGGGGCCCTCACAGATACGCAGTATTTT	TRBJ2-3	.	TRBV10-3	TRBD1
CARSLANNEQFF	TGTGCCAGAAGCTTGGCCAATAATGAGCAGTTCTTC	TRBJ2-1	.	TRBV5-3	.
CSVEGGTSYEQYF	TGCAGCGTGGAGGGAGGGACTTCGTACGAGCAGTACTTC	TRBJ2-7	.	TRBV29-1	TRBD2
CASSWGGAYEQYF	TGTGCCAGCAGTTGGGGGGGGGCCTACGAGCAGTACTTC	TRBJ2-7	.	TRBV27	TRBD2
CASSPRRENTEAFF	TGTGCCAGCAGCCCCCGGAGGGAGAACACTGAAGCTTTCTTT	TRBJ1-1	.	TRBV28	.
CASSPLAGGPDTQYF	TGTGCCAGCAGCCCCCTAGCGGGGGGACCAGATACGCAGTATTTT	TRBJ2-3	few	TRBV6-1	TRBD2
CASTLSGRGETQYF	TGTGCCAGCACCTTAAGCGGGAGGGGAGAGACCCAGTACTTC	TRBJ2-5	.	TRBV28	TRBD2
CASSYGPGELFF	TGTGCCAGCAGTTACGGTCCCGGGGAGCTGTTTTTT	TRBJ2-2	.	TRBV6-6	.
CASSPKGGQYNEQFF	TGTGCCAGCAGCCCTAAGGGGGGACAGTACAATGAGCAGTTCTTC	TRBJ2-1	.	TRBV9	.
CSVLDGNYEQYF	TGCAGCGTACTGGACGGCAACTACGAGCAGTACTTC	TRBJ2-7	.	TRBV29-1	.
CASSQRKGTNEKLFF	TGTGCCAGCAGCCAAAGGAAGGGGACTAATGAAAAACTGTTTTTT	TRBJ1-4	few	TRBV16	.
CASSGTGGETQYF	TGTGCCAGCAGCGGGACAGGGGGAGAGACCCAGTACTTC	TRBJ2-5	.	TRBV27	TRBD1
CASRDRGLSGYTF	TGTGCCAGCAGGGACAGGGGGCTTTCTGGCTACACCTTC	TRBJ1-2	.	TRBV2	TRBD1
CASSLSMGRGVRFETQYF	TGTGCCAGCAGTTTATCAATGGGCAGGGGAGTGCGATTTGAGACCCAGTACTTC	TRBJ2-5	.	TRBV27	.
CSVQGGELAKNIQYF	TGCAGCGTTCAGGGGGGGGAACTAGCCAAAAACATTCAGTACTTC	TRBJ2-4	.	TRBV29-1	.
CASSQHPTGLNTEAFF	TGCGCCAGCAGCCAACACCCGACCGGCCTGAACACTGAAGCTTTCTTT	TRBJ1-1	.	TRBV4-1	.
CASSFSKEQFF	TGTGCCAGCAGCTTCTCGAAGGAACAGTTCTTC	TRBJ2-1	.	TRBV7-6	.
CASSDDVSSYNEQFF	TGTGCCAGCAGTGATGATGTTAGCTCCTACAATGAGCAGTTCTTC	TRBJ2-1	.	TRBV6-1	.
CASSLGRGTYEQYF	TGTGCCAGCAGCTTAGGGCGGGGTACCTACGAGCAGTACTTC	TRBJ2-7	.	TRBV11-1	.
CAISEFEGTTDTQYF	TGTGCCATCAGTGAGTTTGAGGGAACCACAGATACGCAGTATTTT	TRBJ2-3	.	TRBV10-3	.
CASSFRPAPSYEQYF	TGTGCCAGCAGTTTCCGGCCGGCCCCCTCCTACGAGCAGTACTTC	TRBJ2-7	.	TRBV27	.
CASKGTGLTSLESTDTQYF	TGTGCCAGTAAAGGGACAGGGCTAACCTCCCTGGAGAGCACAGATACGCAGTATTTT	TRBJ2-3	.	TRBV19	TRBD1
CASSLRWGRGSEAFF	TGTGCCAGCAGCTTAAGATGGGGCCGGGGCTCTGAAGCTTTCTTT	TRBJ1-1	.	TRBV7-2	.
CASSDISSYNSPLHF	TGTGCCAGCAGTGATATTAGCTCCTATAATTCACCCCTCCACTTT	TRBJ1-6	.	TRBV2	.
CASSLSPPRDWSSYNSPLHF	TGTGCCAGCAGTTTATCCCCACCCCGGGACTGGAGCTCCTATAATTCACCCCTCCACTTT	TRBJ1-6	.	TRBV27	.
CASSFLQASSYEQYF	TGTGCCAGCAGCTTCTTACAGGCGAGCTCCTACGAGCAGTACTTC	TRBJ2-7	few	TRBV11-2	.
CASSLDFGTGSKNIQYF	TGCGCCAGCAGCTTGGATTTCGGGACAGGGAGCAAAAACATTCAGTACTTC	TRBJ2-4	.	TRBV5-1	TRBD1
CSVAGPGTGELFF	TGCAGCGTTGCAGGTCCTGGCACCGGGGAGCTGTTTTTT	TRBJ2-2	.	TRBV29-1	.
CASSLFGNEQFF	TGTGCCAGCAGCTTGTTCGGTAATGAGCAGTTCTTC	TRBJ2-1	few	TRBV5-4	.
CASSYRTSGGNTGELFF	TGTGCCAGCAGCTACCGGACTAGCGGGGGGAACACCGGGGAGCTGTTTTTT	TRBJ2-2	once	TRBV7-6	TRBD2
CASGEYEQYF	TGTGCCAGCGGGGAGTACGAGCAGTACTTC	TRBJ2-7	.	TRBV9	.
CASSYGQGDEQYF	TGTGCCAGCAGTTATGGGCAGGGCGACGAGCAGTACTTC	TRBJ2-7	.	TRBV6-6	.
CASSLDRGLGEQYF	TGTGCCAGCAGCTTGGACAGGGGGCTGGGGGAGCAGTACTTC	TRBJ2-7	.	TRBV13	TRBD1
CASKPGGAGAYEQYF	TGTGCCAGTAAACCCGGAGGGGCGGGGGCCTACGAGCAGTACTTC	TRBJ2-7	.	TRBV27	TRBD2
CASSPRDLAYEQYF	TGTGCCAGCAGTCCGAGGGACCTCGCTTACGAGCAGTACTTC	TRBJ2-7	.	TRBV28	.
CAISDYNEQFF	TGTGCCATCAGTGATTACAATGAGCAGTTCTTC	TRBJ2-1	few	TRBV10-3	.
CASSLFVQGSNYGYTF	TGTGCCAGCAGTTTATTCGTTCAGGGCTCTAACTATGGCTACACCTTC	TRBJ1-2	once	TRBV28	.
CASSSYSGGAREQYF	TGTGCCAGCAGCTCTTATAGCGGGGGGGCCCGCGAGCAGTACTTC	TRBJ2-7	.	TRBV7-2	TRBD2
CASSPPGTWAFF	TGTGCCAGCAGCCCCCCCGGGACGTGGGCTTTCTTT	TRBJ1-1	.	TRBV7-9	.
CASSLDRGSEQFF	TGTGCCAGTAGTCTGGACAGGGGGAGTGAGCAGTTCTTC	TRBJ2-1	.	TRBV19	TRBD1
CASSEDLRNQFF	TGTGCCAGCAGTGAAGATTTGAGGAATCAGTTCTTC	TRBJ2-1	.	TRBV2	.
CASSLPGQGTPLHF	TGTGCCAGCTCGCTCCCGGGACAGGGAACACCCCTCCACTTT	TRBJ1-6	.	TRBV18	TRBD1
CASSGNEQFF	TGTGCCAGCAGCGGCAATGAGCAGTTCTTC	TRBJ2-1	few	TRBV9	.
CASHGTGRSNQPQHF	TGTGCCAGCCACGGGACAGGGCGTAGCAATCAGCCCCAGCATTTT	TRBJ1-5	.	TRBV28	TRBD1
CASSLTGMGYQPQHF	TGTGCCAGTAGTCTCACAGGGATGGGGTATCAGCCCCAGCATTTT	TRBJ1-5	.	TRBV19	.
CATSRATGGYNEQFF	TGTGCCACCAGCAGAGCAACAGGGGGCTACAATGAGCAGTTCTTC	TRBJ2-1	few	TRBV15	TRBD1
CASSLNPAEDTQYF	TGTGCCAGCAGCTTGAACCCGGCAGAAGATACGCAGTATTTT	TRBJ2-3	.	TRBV5-6	.
CASSLSFPGQGKDTQYF	TGTGCCAGCAGCTTATCCTTTCCGGGACAGGGTAAAGATACGCAGTATTTT	TRBJ2-3	.	TRBV11-2	TRBD1